Below, 23 T cell receptor beta chains from the same sample are listed, as sequenced in a study of early stage breast cancer tumors. The table came from immunoSEQ multiplex PCR; TCRdb's copy has only in-frame clones and leaves some out. The data contain tens of thousands of clones, 70% to 80% of them seen just once; the ten biggest clones take up approximately 7%. The specimen was blood. The source is a person aged 55 to 70 with breast cancer.

V and J are TRBV4-2 and TRBJ2-7; 9 nucleotides agree with TRBD1. Per germline, CDR1 LGHNA and CDR2 YNFKEQ. V lost 5 bases, J lost 2 bases, and 10 bases stayed unmatched. This CDR3 contains 16 residues. CDR3 sequence: CASSFPAGTGTYEQYF. In nucleotides, the CDR3 is TGTGCCAGCAGCTTTCCCGCCGGGACAGGGACCTACGAGCAGTACTTC.

This chain joins TRBV5-1 and TRBJ2-4, with D tentatively TRBD1 or TRBD2 (5 bases each). The CDR3 consists of 14 residues. Trimming took off 2 bases at V and 5 bases at J, with 11 bases between the two ends. Germline assignment: CDR1 SGHRS and CDR2 YFSETQ. CDR3: CASSFGGDQNIQYF. The CDR3 coding sequence is TGCGCCAGCAGCTTTGGGGGAGATCAAAACATTCAGTACTTC.

The genes are TRBV4-1 and TRBJ2-1; no clear D. CDR1 and CDR2 from the germline V gene are MGHRA and YSYEKL. The CDR3 covers 15 residues. The ends were cut back, 1 base at V and 0 bases at J, with 7 bases in the middle. The CDR3 sequence is CASSQVWVSYNEQFF. The CDR3 nucleotides are TGCGCCAGCAGCCAAGTCTGGGTCTCCTACAATGAGCAGTTCTTC.

The chain is built from TRBV6-6 and TRBJ2-5; the D gene is possibly TRBD2 (6 bases). The CDR3 is 15 residues long. Germline CDR1 is MNHNY and CDR2 is SVGAGI (reference sequence). Trimming shortened V by 0 bases and J by 5 bases, and 13 bases separated the two germline ends. The CDR3 here is CASSYSTFGGETQYF. The CDR3, as DNA: TGTGCCAGCAGTTACTCGACCTTTGGGGGGGAGACCCAGTACTTC.

The rearrangement uses TRBV7-2 and TRBJ2-1; no definite D call. Germline CDR1 SGHTA, CDR2 FQGNSA. V gave up 5 bases and J gave up 12 bases, with 14 bases separating them. The CDR3 sequence is 12 residues long. DNA of the CDR3: TGTGCCAGCAGCGATGGACCCTCGCGGCAGTTCTTC. The encoded protein is CASSDGPSRQFF.

The chain uses TRBV4-1 and TRBJ1-5; possibly TRBD1 for D (6 bases). The CDR3 spans 15 residues. Trimming took off 1 base at V and 11 bases at J, with 18 bases between the two ends. Looked up from germline, CDR1 is MGHRA and CDR2 is YSYEKL. DNA of the CDR3: TGCGCCAGCAGCCAAGCTACAGGGTTAAGTTGGGCCCAGCATTTT. Its translation: CASSQATGLSWAQHF.

This sequence joins TRBV11-2 and TRBJ2-7, with TRBD2 matching 7 bases. The CDR3 has 15 amino acids. Trimming took 3 bases from V and 2 from J; bases not matched to a gene: 7. Germline V lookup: CDR1 SGHAT, CDR2 FQNNGV. DNA for the CDR3: TGTGCCAGCAGCTTGGTGCGGGGGTGGACCTACGAGCAGTACTTC. Protein product: CASSLVRGWTYEQYF.

The chain couples TRBV7-2 to TRBJ2-7; 8 positions match TRBD1. The CDR3 has 14 amino acids. With V trimmed by 1 base and J by 7 bases, 6 bases remained unmatched. CDR1 and CDR2 from the germline V gene are SGHTA and FQGNSA. CDR3 sequence reads: CASSLVRTGLEQYF. The DNA for the CDR3 is TGTGCCAGCAGCTTAGTGCGGACAGGGCTTGAGCAGTACTTC.

CDR3 nucleotide sequence: TGTGCCAGCAGCTTAGTGGGACAGATGAACACTGAAGCTTTCTTT. Protein: CASSLVGQMNTEAFF. V and J are TRBV7-9 and TRBJ1-1, with TRBD1 matching over 7 bases. Germline V lookup: CDR1 SEHNR, CDR2 FQNEAQ (reference sequence). This CDR3 spans 15 amino acids. V trimming: 1 base; J trimming: 0 bases; junction bases outside the gene matches: 2.

This chain connects TRBV19 to TRBJ1-1, with D possibly TRBD1 on 5 matching bases. V lost 5 bases and J 1 base, leaving 20 bases between the germline ends. Germline V gene lookup returns CDR1 LNHDA and CDR2 SQIVND (reference sequence). The CDR3 spans 17 residues. The CDR3 here is CASSPPGLGVGNTEAFF. CDR3 bases: TGTGCCAGTAGTCCCCCGGGCCTGGGGGTCGGGAACACTGAAGCTTTCTTT.

The chain is built from TRBV5-1 and TRBJ2-7, with 11 positions matching TRBD2. The trim removed 4 bases at V and 2 bases at J, leaving 2 bases unmatched. The CDR3 spans 14 residues. CDR1 is SGHRS and CDR2 is YFSETQ in the germline V gene. CDR3 amino acids: CASSVTSGTYEQYF. The CDR3 DNA reads TGCGCCAGCAGCGTGACTAGCGGGACCTACGAGCAGTACTTC.

The chain uses TRBV7-9 and TRBJ1-1; D may be TRBD1 (5 bases). Per germline, CDR1 SEHNR and CDR2 FQNEAQ (reference sequence). The CDR3 has 13 amino acids. V was clipped by 5 bases and J by 6 bases, with 13 bases between them. CDR3: CASSMGGWAEAFF. CDR3 DNA: TGTGCCAGCAGCATGGGGGGGTGGGCTGAAGCTTTCTTT.

The V call is TRBV2, the J call TRBJ2-1; no definite D call. CDR3 length: 12 amino acids. The germline V gene has CDR1 SNHLY and CDR2 FYNNEI. With 4 bases removed from V and 12 bases from J, the gap between germline ends came to 13 bases. The CDR3 protein is CASSGVAWTQFF. The CDR3 DNA reads as TGTGCCAGCAGTGGGGTAGCATGGACGCAGTTCTTC.

The V call is TRBV25-1, the J call TRBJ2-1; 9 bases are shared with TRBD2. The CDR3 contains 18 residues. V was clipped by 1 base and J by 1 base; unmatched bases: 8. Germline CDR1 and CDR2: MGHDK and SYGVNS. CDR3 bases: TGTGCCAGCAGTGAATTCGGTAGCGGGAGCCTTTCCTACAATGAGCAGTTCTTC. Translating it yields CASSEFGSGSLSYNEQFF. The full variable domain, rest sourced from reference TRBV25-1 and TRBJ2-1, is EADIYQTPRYLVIGTGKKITLECSQTMGHDKMYWYQQDPGMELHLIHYSYGVNSTEKGDLSSESTVSRIRTEHFPLTLESARPSHTSQYLCASSEFGSGSLSYNEQFFGPGTRLTVL.

The chain carries TRBV27 and TRBJ1-4, with 8 bases lining up with TRBD1. Germline V gene sequence: CDR1 MNHEY, CDR2 SMNVEV (reference sequence). The CDR3 contains 14 residues. V gave up 4 bases and J gave up 8 bases; unmatched junction bases: 6. CDR3 DNA sequence: TGTGCCAGCAGTTGGGACAGGTTCGGAGAAAAACTGTTTTTT. Translated: CASSWDRFGEKLFF.

The rearrangement links TRBV2 to TRBJ2-7; 10 positions agree with TRBD1. Looked up from germline, CDR1 is SNHLY and CDR2 is FYNNEI. The CDR3 is 17 amino acids. V gave up 2 bases and J gave up 0 bases; unmatched junction bases: 7. CDR3 region: CASSEHPGQGISYEQYF. CDR3 DNA sequence: TGTGCCAGCAGTGAACACCCGGGACAGGGGATCTCCTACGAGCAGTACTTC.

This chain connects TRBV28 to TRBJ2-7; 10 bases are a match to TRBD2. Germline CDR1 is MDHEN and CDR2 is SYDVKM. The CDR3 length is 16 residues. Unmatched junction bases numbered 10, after V lost 4 bases and J lost 4 bases. The CDR3 spells CASSSPSGSRLYEQYF. CDR3 nucleotide sequence: TGTGCCAGCAGTTCCCCTAGCGGGAGCCGACTATACGAGCAGTACTTC. The variable domain in full, with the rest retrieved from reference TRBV28 and TRBJ2-7, is DVKVTQSSRYLVKRTGEKVFLECVQDMDHENMFWYRQDPGLGLRLIYFSYDVKMKEKGDIPEGYSVSREKKERFSLILESASTNQTSMYLCASSSPSGSRLYEQYFGPGTRLTVT.

This clone was detected only a few times. This rearrangement joins TRBV9 to TRBJ1-1; D not certain. V lost 0 bases, J lost 2 bases, and 8 bases lay in between. There are 14 residues in the CDR3. Germline V gives CDR1 SGDLS, CDR2 YYNGEE. The CDR3 protein is CASSVAVSNTEAFF. In nucleotides, the CDR3 is TGTGCCAGCAGCGTAGCTGTCAGTAACACTGAAGCTTTCTTT.

A few counts support this clone. The V call is TRBV19, the J call TRBJ1-1; D is ambiguous. V was cut by 7 bases and J by 1 base, with 10 bases left in between. Germline lookup yields CDR1 LNHDA and CDR2 SQIVND (reference sequence). The CDR3 has 13 residues. The CDR3 coding sequence is TGTGCCAGTATGGTAGGGTCGAACACTGAAGCTTTCTTT. Translation: CASMVGSNTEAFF.

The chain is built from TRBV13 and TRBJ2-2; 8 positions match TRBD2. Germline values: CDR1 PRHDT, CDR2 FYEKMQ (reference sequence). CDR3 length equals 15 residues. J gave up 4 bases and V 5 bases, and 6 bases lay outside the gene matches. CDR3 residues: CASSSGRLSTGELFF. The CDR3 DNA is TGTGCCAGCAGCAGCGGGAGATTGAGCACCGGGGAGCTGTTTTTT.

This clone was recorded only once. The CDR3 DNA sequence: TGTGCCAGCAGCTTAGCGCCAGGGAATGAGCAGTTCTTC. Translated: CASSLAPGNEQFF. The chain joins TRBV11-1 to TRBJ2-1; maybe TRBD1 (5 bases). V was clipped by 0 bases and J by 7 bases, with 7 bases between them. CDR3 length equals 13 residues. Germline CDR1 is SGHAT and CDR2 is FQDESV (reference sequence).

This CDR3 reads CASSLEGREQFF. The CDR3 nucleotides read TGTGCCAGCAGCCTTGAGGGGCGTGAGCAGTTCTTC. The chain recombines TRBV27 with TRBJ2-1; either TRBD1 or TRBD2 may supply D (5 bases each). From germline, CDR1 is MNHEY and CDR2 SMNVEV (reference sequence). V lost 6 bases to trimming and J lost 9 bases, with 12 bases between them. There are 12 residues in the CDR3.

The chain has TRBV5-4 and TRBJ1-3; D is unclear. V was trimmed by 4 bases and J by 4 bases, leaving 12 bases between them. CDR3 length: 14 amino acids. Germline loops: CDR1 SGHNT, CDR2 YYREEE (reference sequence). CDR3 DNA sequence: TGTGCCAGCAGCGGGTCATTCGCCGGAAACACCATATATTTT. Translating gives CASSGSFAGNTIYF.